This section outlines one TCR beta chain sequence together with its context. Its target is unknown. This record belongs to a study of radiation and T cells in renal cell carcinoma. Study-wide points: Without pretreatment biopsies, baseline tumor clonotype presence was undetermined.

The V segment lost 7 bases and the J segment 2 bases; nucleotides outside the gene matches: 4. The CDR3 has 13 residues. Germline V lookup: CDR1 SQVTM, CDR2 ANQGSEA. As to time point: baseline pretreatment blood. Treatment reported: 15 Gy SBRT to primary tumor, nephrectomy 4 weeks later. This renal cell carcinoma was of the clear cell type. Produced via immunoSEQ multiplex PCR; TCRdb's table is partial and in-frame only. The table includes some 150,000 clones, 75% to 90% detected once. The sequence was collected from a woman between 50 and 59 years old with renal cell carcinoma. This specimen consisted of blood, obtained from a patient whose treatment included radiotherapy and nephrectomy. The chain carries TRBV29-1 and TRBJ2-7, with 11 positions matching TRBD2. In nucleotides, the CDR3 is TGCAGCGCCCTAGCGGGGGGAACCTACGAGCAGTACTTC. Its protein is CSALAGGTYEQYF.